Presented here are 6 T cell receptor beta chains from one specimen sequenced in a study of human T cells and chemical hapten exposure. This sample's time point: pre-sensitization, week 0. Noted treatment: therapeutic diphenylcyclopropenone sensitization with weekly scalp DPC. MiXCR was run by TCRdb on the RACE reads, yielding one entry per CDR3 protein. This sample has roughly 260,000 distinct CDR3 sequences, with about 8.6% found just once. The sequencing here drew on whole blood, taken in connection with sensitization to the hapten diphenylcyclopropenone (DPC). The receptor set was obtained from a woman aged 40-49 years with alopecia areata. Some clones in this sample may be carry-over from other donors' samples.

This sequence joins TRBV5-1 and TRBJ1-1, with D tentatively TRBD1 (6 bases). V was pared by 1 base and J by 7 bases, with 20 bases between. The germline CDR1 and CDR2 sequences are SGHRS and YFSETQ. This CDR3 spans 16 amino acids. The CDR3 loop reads CASSLISHREGGEAFF. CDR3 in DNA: TGCGCCAGCAGCTTGATTTCGCACAGGGAGGGTGGTGAAGCTTTCTTT.

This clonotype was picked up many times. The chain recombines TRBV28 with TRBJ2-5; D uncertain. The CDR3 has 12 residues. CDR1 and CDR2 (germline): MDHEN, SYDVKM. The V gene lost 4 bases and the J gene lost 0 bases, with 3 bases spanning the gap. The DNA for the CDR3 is TGTGCCAGCAGTTCTTACCAAGAGACCCAGTACTTC. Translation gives CASSSYQETQYF. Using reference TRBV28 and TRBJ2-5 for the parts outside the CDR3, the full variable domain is DVKVTQSSRYLVKRTGEKVFLECVQDMDHENMFWYRQDPGLGLRLIYFSYDVKMKEKGDIPEGYSVSREKKERFSLILESASTNQTSMYLCASSSYQETQYFGPGTRLLVL.

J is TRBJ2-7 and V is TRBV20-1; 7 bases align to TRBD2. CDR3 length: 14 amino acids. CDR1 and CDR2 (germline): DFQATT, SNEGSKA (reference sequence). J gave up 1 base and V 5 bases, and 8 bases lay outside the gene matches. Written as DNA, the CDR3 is TGCAGTGCTCCCCCGGGGGGAAGTTCCTACGAGCAGTACTTC. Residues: CSAPPGGSSYEQYF.

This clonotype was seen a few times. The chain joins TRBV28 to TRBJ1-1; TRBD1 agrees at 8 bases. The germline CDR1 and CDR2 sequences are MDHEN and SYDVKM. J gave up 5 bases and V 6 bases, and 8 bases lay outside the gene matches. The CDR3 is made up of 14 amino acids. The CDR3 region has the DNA TGTGCCAGCAGGTATGGACAGGGACGTACTGAAGCTTTCTTT. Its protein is CASRYGQGRTEAFF.

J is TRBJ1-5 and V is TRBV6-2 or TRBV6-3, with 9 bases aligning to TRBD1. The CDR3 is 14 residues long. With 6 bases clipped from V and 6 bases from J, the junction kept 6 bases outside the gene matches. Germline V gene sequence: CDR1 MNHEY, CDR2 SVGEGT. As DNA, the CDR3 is TGTGCCAGCAGCTACAGGACAGGGGCTCAGCCCCAGCATTTT. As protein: CASSYRTGAQPQHF.

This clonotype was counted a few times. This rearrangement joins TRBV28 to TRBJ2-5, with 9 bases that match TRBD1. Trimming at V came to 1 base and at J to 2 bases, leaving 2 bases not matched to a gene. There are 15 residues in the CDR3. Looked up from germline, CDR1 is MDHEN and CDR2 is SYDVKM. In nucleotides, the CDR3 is TGTGCCAGCAGTTTATTCGGACAGGGGCAAGAGACCCAGTACTTC. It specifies CASSLFGQGQETQYF. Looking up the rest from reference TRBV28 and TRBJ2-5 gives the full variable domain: DVKVTQSSRYLVKRTGEKVFLECVQDMDHENMFWYRQDPGLGLRLIYFSYDVKMKEKGDIPEGYSVSREKKERFSLILESASTNQTSMYLCASSLFGQGQETQYFGPGTRLLVL.